The rows below give T cell receptor beta chains drawn from one sample of a study of spatial heterogeneity in lung cancer. In TCRdb, the 5' RACE reads were re-called with MiXCR into one record per CDR3 protein. This sample has 45,000 to 55,000 distinct CDR3 sequences, with roughly 5% found just once. The source material was PBMCs, sampled at surgery. The receptors originated from a male donor with early-stage non-small cell lung cancer. Each CDR3 is given with its conserved first and last residue.

j_gene | v_gene | CDR3aa
TRBJ2-3 | TRBV10-3 | CAISDRSLAGERDTQYF
TRBJ2-2 | TRBV2 | CASSVASMGGRNTGELFF
TRBJ2-7 | TRBV20-1 | CSAKTSGITYEQYF
TRBJ1-1 | TRBV16 | CASSQDNTEAFF
TRBJ1-4 | TRBV12-3/TRBV12-4 | CASSLIVRSVVREGEKLFF
TRBJ2-1 | TRBV7-2 | CASSLARVVNEQFF
TRBJ1-1 | TRBV18 | CASSLDPTGPWAFF
TRBJ2-3 | TRBV7-9 | CASLGGDDQRPDTQYF
TRBJ1-1 | TRBV29-1 | CSVQAGGSGTEAFF
TRBJ2-2 | TRBV9 | CASSAPGQSNTGELFF
TRBJ2-1 | TRBV7-8 | CASSLVASGSLTYNEQFF
TRBJ1-6 | TRBV5-1 | CASSSGQQLTSPLHF
TRBJ2-7 | TRBV5-1 | CASSLGGRQFREQYF
TRBJ1-2 | TRBV24-1 | CATAAFYTF
TRBJ2-7 | TRBV20-1 | CSAATGGGTYEQYF